This T cell receptor (beta chain) appears in the sequencing data of a study of OX40 agonist ivuxolimab in advanced cancers. Turning to the study itself: Ivuxolimab was administered intravenously to patients at 0.01 to 10 mg/kg every 2 weeks. Those enrolled were approximately 78% male, with a mean age of around 57 years and ages from roughly 20 to 85.

The repertoire was sequenced with immunoSEQ multiplex PCR; TCRdb's copy has only in-frame clones and lacks some. Of some 72,000 clones listed, 85% to 95% are singletons. In its sample, this clone was seen a few times. With baseline, cycle 4 day 1, and cycle 7 day 1 as timepoints, blood was sampled. The TCR originated in an adult with an advanced solid tumor such as melanoma, head and neck, liver or kidney cancer. This specimen consisted of CD4+ or CD8+ T cells sorted from blood, obtained in a trial of the OX40 agonist ivuxolimab.

CDR3 region: CASSLVRQGWNTEAFF. The CDR3 nucleotides are TGTGCCAGCAGTTTAGTGAGGCAGGGGTGGAACACTGAAGCTTTCTTT. V gene TRBV27 combines with J gene TRBJ1-1; the D gene is possibly TRBD1 (6 bases). Germline lookup yields CDR1 MNHEY and CDR2 SMNVEV (reference sequence). V was clipped by 2 bases and J by 1 base, with 14 bases between them. The CDR3 spans 16 residues.